Below, 30 T cell receptor beta chains from the same sample are listed, as sequenced in a study of blood T cell repertoires in COVID-19. The repertoire was sequenced with immunoSEQ multiplex PCR; TCRdb's copy has only in-frame clones and lacks some. The sample has fewer than 250,000 clones; about nine tenths are singletons. Specimen: peripheral blood. The receptors originated from a woman in her sixties or seventies with acute or convalescent COVID-19.

The chain joins TRBV18 to TRBJ1-1; D is possibly TRBD1 (6 bases). V shed 6 bases and J shed 1 base, with 15 bases lying between them. CDR1 KGHSH and CDR2 LQKENI come from the germline V gene. The CDR3 runs to 15 residues. CDR3 sequence (DNA): TGTGCCAGCTCTCCAGGACAGACTTCGAACACTGAAGCTTTCTTT. Protein sequence: CASSPGQTSNTEAFF.

This rearrangement joins TRBV11-2 to TRBJ2-7; the match to TRBD2 covers 9 bases. Trimming cost V 6 bases and J 6 bases; bases outside gene matches: 6. Germline assignment: CDR1 SGHAT and CDR2 FQNNGV. The length of the CDR3 is 13 residues. The CDR3 DNA follows: TGTGCCAGCAGGGCTAGCGGGACCCGCGAGCAGTACTTC. It specifies CASRASGTREQYF.

This clone was detected only once. The CDR3 DNA is TGTGCCAGTACCATCAGGGGAACGGACGAAAAACTGTTTTTT. Its protein product is CASTIRGTDEKLFF. The rearrangement uses TRBV19 and TRBJ1-4; a possible D gene is TRBD1 (6 bases). Trimming removed 7 bases at V and 8 bases at J, with 17 bases between. Per germline, CDR1 LNHDA and CDR2 SQIVND (reference sequence). The CDR3 sequence is 14 residues long. Combining the CDR3 with reference TRBV19 and TRBJ1-4 gives the whole variable domain DGGITQSPKYLFRKEGQNVTLSCEQNLNHDAMYWYRQDPGQGLRLIYYSQIVNDFQKGDIAEGYSVSREKKESFPLTVTSAQKNPTAFYLCASTIRGTDEKLFFGSGTQLSVL.

V and J are TRBV4-2 and TRBJ2-2, with TRBD2 matching 14 bases. The CDR3 is 20 residues long. Germline CDR1 reads LGHNA; CDR2 reads YNFKEQ. V was pared by 4 bases and J by 6 bases, with 16 bases of the junction left unmatched. The CDR3 reads CASSPKTSGRATGVAGELFF. In nucleotides, the CDR3 is TGTGCCAGCAGCCCCAAGACTAGCGGGAGGGCCACGGGGGTTGCCGGGGAGCTGTTTTTT.

This chain joins TRBV19 and TRBJ1-1; possibly TRBD1 for D (6 bases). The CDR3 has 15 amino acids. The V end was cut by 1 base, the J end by 6 bases, with 15 bases between. Germline CDR1 and CDR2: LNHDA and SQIVND (reference sequence). The CDR3 region is CASSIGFDRPAEAFF. As DNA, the CDR3 is TGTGCCAGTAGTATAGGCTTTGACAGGCCAGCTGAAGCTTTCTTT.

V is TRBV24-1 and J is TRBJ1-5, with D hard to call. This CDR3 contains 14 residues. From germline, CDR1 is KGHDR and CDR2 SFDVKD. V lost 4 bases and J 7 bases, leaving 13 bases between the germline ends. Here the CDR3 DNA reads TGTGCCACCAGTGAGGCGGGGTGGGAACAGCCCCAGCATTTT. Its protein is CATSEAGWEQPQHF.

The chain uses TRBV5-6 and TRBJ2-2, with D perhaps TRBD2 (6 bases). This CDR3 contains 13 residues. The germline V gene encodes CDR1 SGHDT and CDR2 YYEEEE. Trimming shortened V by 2 bases and J by 5 bases, and 7 bases separated the two germline ends. This chain's CDR3 is CASSFGGTGELFF. For the CDR3, the DNA is TGTGCCAGCAGCTTCGGAGGGACCGGGGAGCTGTTTTTT.

This CDR3 is CASSSRGPEVPNSGNTIYF. DNA for the CDR3: TGTGCCAGCAGCTCTAGAGGGCCCGAAGTCCCCAATTCTGGAAACACCATATATTTT. The rearrangement uses TRBV7-8 and TRBJ1-3; the D is unclear. CDR1 and CDR2 (germline): SGHVS, FQNEAQ. The CDR3 has 19 amino acids. Trimming took 4 bases from V and 1 from J, leaving 23 bases between them.

The sample holds many counts of this clone. The V and J genes are TRBV5-6 and TRBJ1-2; D is ambiguous. Germline CDR1 reads SGHDT; CDR2 reads YYEEEE. The CDR3 is 15 residues long. Trimming removed 0 bases at V and 3 bases at J, with 12 bases between. The CDR3, as DNA: TGTGCCAGCAGCTTGGCCATGGGCCTCGACTATGGCTACACCTTC. This encodes CASSLAMGLDYGYTF.

The rearrangement joins TRBV30 to TRBJ1-4, with 7 nucleotides matching TRBD1. The ends lost 3 bases at V and 7 bases at J; junction bases unmatched: 2. Germline V lookup: CDR1 GTSNPN, CDR2 SVGIG (reference sequence). The CDR3 runs to 12 residues. The CDR3 DNA sequence: TGTGCCTGGAGGACAGGGATTGAAAAACTGTTTTTT. Amino acids: CAWRTGIEKLFF.

The DNA of the CDR3 is TGTGCCAGCAGCCAAGAACTAGGGAGGTACTACGAGCAGTACTTC. Encoded protein: CASSQELGRYYEQYF. This sequence joins TRBV4-2 and TRBJ2-7, with a tentative D call TRBD2 (6 bases). Germline V lookup: CDR1 LGHNA, CDR2 YNFKEQ. Trimming took off 0 bases at V and 3 bases at J, with 12 bases between the two ends. CDR3 length: 15 residues.

The gene calls are TRBV11-2 and TRBJ2-7; D gene ambiguous. Between the trimmed V and J ends, which lost 6 bases and 4 bases, there was a span of 10 bases. The CDR3 contains 12 residues. In germline, CDR1 is SGHAT, CDR2 FQNNGV. The CDR3 sequence: CASSRSTYEQYF. The CDR3 DNA reads TGTGCCAGCAGTCGTAGCACGTACGAGCAGTACTTC.

The V call is TRBV18, the J call TRBJ1-5; 8 positions match TRBD1. CDR1 is KGHSH and CDR2 is LQKENI in the germline V gene. Losses at the gene ends were 4 bases for V and 8 bases for J; bases not matched to a gene: 7. This CDR3 has 14 amino acids. The DNA for the CDR3 is TGTGCCAGCTCACTAAACAGGGGGTGGGAGCCCCAGCATTTT. Translation gives CASSLNRGWEPQHF.

The J gene is TRBJ2-5, the V gene TRBV9, with 14 positions matching TRBD2. The germline CDR1 and CDR2 sequences are SGDLS and YYNGEE. The CDR3 spans 15 residues. Trimming took 3 bases from V and 4 from J; bases not matched to a gene: 2. CDR3 nucleotides: TGTGCCAGCAGCGCCGGGACTAGCGGGGGAGAGACCCAGTACTTC. Protein product: CASSAGTSGGETQYF.

J is TRBJ1-2 and V is TRBV28; 7 bases match TRBD1. The CDR3 runs to 13 residues. Germline loops: CDR1 MDHEN, CDR2 SYDVKM. After removal of 5 bases from V and 6 bases from J, the junction contained 6 bases not matched to a gene. CDR3 coding DNA: TGTGCCAGCAGTCCTCGAGGGGGCGATGGCTACACCTTC. This gives the protein CASSPRGGDGYTF.

The chain combines TRBV6-4 with TRBJ2-1; weak D call: TRBD1 (6 bases). This CDR3 comprises 18 residues. Trimming shortened V by 2 bases and J by 4 bases, and 21 bases separated the two germline ends. Germline loops: CDR1 MRHNA, CDR2 SNTAGT. CDR3 DNA: TGTGCCAGCAGTGACAGGGGGTTTGGAGTAGGGCCTTACAATGAGCAGTTCTTC. Amino acid sequence: CASSDRGFGVGPYNEQFF.

The chain uses TRBV7-6 and TRBJ1-2; D is undetermined. The CDR3 has 13 residues. V shed 3 bases and J shed 0 bases, with 5 bases lying between them. Germline-derived CDR1 and CDR2 are SGHVS and FNYEAQ. The CDR3: CASSLYANYGYTF. The CDR3, as DNA: TGTGCCAGCAGCTTGTATGCTAACTATGGCTACACCTTC.

The chain uses TRBV23-1 and TRBJ1-4; the D is unclear. TRBV23-1 counts as an open reading frame of uncertain function. CDR3 length equals 16 residues. The V end lost 3 bases, the J end lost 0 bases, and 11 bases lay between the germline ends. CDR3 region: CASSQPLLATNEKLFF. The CDR3 DNA follows: TGCGCCAGCAGTCAGCCACTCCTAGCAACTAATGAAAAACTGTTTTTT.

The gene calls are TRBV6-5 and TRBJ1-5, with D maybe TRBD1 (5 bases). This CDR3 region has 14 residues. The ends were cut back, 0 bases at V and 5 bases at J, with 8 bases in the middle. Germline assignment: CDR1 MNHEY and CDR2 SVGAGI. CDR3 protein: CASSYSRGYQPQHF. In DNA, the CDR3 is TGTGCCAGCAGTTACTCCCGGGGGTATCAGCCCCAGCATTTT.

V gene TRBV7-6 combines with J gene TRBJ1-3; 7 positions agree with TRBD1. The germline gives CDR1 SGHVS, CDR2 FNYEAQ. CDR3 length: 18 amino acids. V shed 5 bases, J shed 0 bases, and the junction held 13 bases outside the gene matches. The CDR3 loop reads CASSLSPGTALSGNTIYF. The CDR3 coding sequence is TGTGCCAGCAGCCTAAGCCCCGGGACAGCCCTCTCTGGAAACACCATATATTTT.

This clone came up once. The chain employs TRBV28 and TRBJ1-6; D is unclear. The germline V and J ends were trimmed by 4 bases and 8 bases, with 6 bases remaining between them. Germline V gene data show CDR1 as MDHEN and CDR2 as SYDVKM. This CDR3 has 12 residues. The CDR3 sequence: CASSSGYSPLHF. CDR3 in DNA: TGTGCCAGCAGTTCTGGCTATTCACCCCTCCACTTT.

A few counts support this clone. This chain joins TRBV24-1 and TRBJ2-5; 7 nucleotides match TRBD2. Germline V gene data show CDR1 as KGHDR and CDR2 as SFDVKD. V dropped 0 bases and J dropped 5; count of bases not matched to a gene: 8. The length of the CDR3 is 16 residues. The CDR3 coding sequence is TGTGCCACCAGTGATTTGGGGTGGGGAGGGGATGAGACCCAGTACTTC. Residues: CATSDLGWGGDETQYF.

V usage is TRBV27 and J usage is TRBJ1-4, with 11 nucleotides matching TRBD1. This CDR3 spans 15 amino acids. V was clipped by 5 bases and J by 7 bases; unmatched bases: 6. The germline CDR1 and CDR2 sequences are MNHEY and SMNVEV (reference sequence). CDR3 sequence (DNA): TGTGCCAGCAGTAGGACAGGGGGCGATGGTGAAAAACTGTTTTTT. Its translation: CASSRTGGDGEKLFF.

The V and J genes are TRBV2 and TRBJ2-7; 9 bases are a match to TRBD1. In germline, CDR1 is SNHLY, CDR2 FYNNEI. V lost 8 bases to trimming and J lost 3 bases; unmatched junction nucleotides: 8. The CDR3 runs to 14 residues. CDR3 bases: TGTGCCAGCGCTGCCGGGACAGGGCTCTACGAGCAGTACTTC. It translates to CASAAGTGLYEQYF.

V gene TRBV7-6 combines with J gene TRBJ2-5, with 8 bases matching TRBD2. J lost 7 bases, V lost 5 bases, and 15 bases had no gene match. The CDR3 covers 16 residues. From germline, CDR1 is SGHVS and CDR2 FNYEAQ. The CDR3 nucleotides are TGTGCCAGCAGCAACCCGGGACTAGATCTCCCGGGGACCCAGTACTTC. Its protein is CASSNPGLDLPGTQYF.

This clone was counted once. CDR3 residues: CASSISRSGGENEQFF. The CDR3 bases are TGTGCCAGTAGTATTTCCCGTAGCGGGGGGGAGAATGAGCAGTTCTTC. This chain links TRBV19 with TRBJ2-1, with 11 bases fitting TRBD2. Germline loops: CDR1 LNHDA, CDR2 SQIVND (reference sequence). V was clipped by 3 bases and J by 7 bases; unmatched bases: 8. The CDR3 totals 16 residues.

The chain joins TRBV7-9 to TRBJ2-1, with 8 nucleotides matching TRBD2. Losses at the gene ends were 3 bases for V and 7 bases for J; bases not matched to a gene: 5. The germline V gene encodes CDR1 SEHNR and CDR2 FQNEAQ (reference sequence). This CDR3 has 14 amino acids. CDR3 nucleotides: TGTGCCAGCAGCTTCGGGACTAGTAAGAATGAGCAGTTCTTC. Its translation: CASSFGTSKNEQFF.

This chain links TRBV28 with TRBJ1-1; 9 positions match TRBD1. The CDR3 is 15 amino acids. Unmatched junction bases numbered 7, after V lost 5 bases and J lost 3 bases. Germline V gene lookup returns CDR1 MDHEN and CDR2 SYDVKM. The CDR3: CASSKGGQGDTEAFF. For the CDR3, the DNA is TGTGCCAGCAGTAAGGGGGGACAGGGCGACACTGAAGCTTTCTTT.

The rearrangement joins TRBV19 to TRBJ2-3; D might be TRBD2 (6 bases). This CDR3 contains 13 residues. The V end was cut by 8 bases, the J end by 0 bases, with 9 bases between. Per germline, CDR1 LNHDA and CDR2 SQIVND (reference sequence). CDR3 in amino acids: CASRGWSTDTQYF. DNA of the CDR3: TGTGCCAGTCGGGGGTGGAGCACAGATACGCAGTATTTT.

The chain has TRBV9 and TRBJ1-3; D perhaps matches TRBD1 (5 bases). Trimming left V 4 bases short and J 2 bases short, with 7 bases between. The CDR3 runs to 13 residues. Looked up from germline, CDR1 is SGDLS and CDR2 is YYNGEE. The CDR3 is CASSSTAGNTIYF. The CDR3 region has the DNA TGTGCCAGCAGCTCGACAGCTGGAAACACCATATATTTT.